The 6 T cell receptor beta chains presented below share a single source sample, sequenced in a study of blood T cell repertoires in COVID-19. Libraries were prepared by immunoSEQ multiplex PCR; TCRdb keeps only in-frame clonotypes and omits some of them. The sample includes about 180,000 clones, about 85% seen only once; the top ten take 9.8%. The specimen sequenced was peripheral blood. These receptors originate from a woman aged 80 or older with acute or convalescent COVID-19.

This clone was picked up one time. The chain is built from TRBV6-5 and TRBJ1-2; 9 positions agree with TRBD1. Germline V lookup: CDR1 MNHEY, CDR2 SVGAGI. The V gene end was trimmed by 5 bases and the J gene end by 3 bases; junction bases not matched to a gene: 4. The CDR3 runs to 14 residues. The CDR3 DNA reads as TGTGCCAGCAGTCTAAGACAGGGGGACTATGGCTACACCTTC. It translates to CASSLRQGDYGYTF.

CDR3 protein: CASSSPSGRTNNEQFF. The DNA of the CDR3 is TGTGCCAGCAGCTCCCCTAGCGGGAGAACTAACAATGAGCAGTTCTTC. The chain uses TRBV5-4 and TRBJ2-1; TRBD2 aligns across 10 bases. V lost 3 bases, J lost 5 bases, and 8 bases stayed unmatched. CDR1 and CDR2 (germline): SGHNT, YYREEE (reference sequence). This CDR3 comprises 16 residues.

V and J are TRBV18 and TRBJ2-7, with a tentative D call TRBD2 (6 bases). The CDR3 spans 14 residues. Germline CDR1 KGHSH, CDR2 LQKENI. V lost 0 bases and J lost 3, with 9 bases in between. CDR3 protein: CASSPPAGGYEQYF. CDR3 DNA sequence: TGTGCCAGCTCACCACCGGCCGGGGGCTACGAGCAGTACTTC.

The CDR3 loop is CASSHLGDPSETQYF. The CDR3 DNA reads TGTGCCAGCAGCCACCTGGGCGACCCATCGGAGACCCAGTACTTC. The chain uses TRBV7-9 and TRBJ2-5; no clear D gene. The CDR3 consists of 15 residues. CDR1 is SEHNR, CDR2 FQNEAQ, per germline (reference sequence). V lost 5 bases and J 5 bases, leaving 18 bases between the germline ends.

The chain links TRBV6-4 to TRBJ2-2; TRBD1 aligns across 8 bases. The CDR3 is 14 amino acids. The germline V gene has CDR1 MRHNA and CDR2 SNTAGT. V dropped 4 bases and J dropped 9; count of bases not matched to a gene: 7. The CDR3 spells CASSVETGARELFF. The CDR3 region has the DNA TGTGCCAGCAGTGTAGAGACAGGGGCCCGGGAGCTGTTTTTT.

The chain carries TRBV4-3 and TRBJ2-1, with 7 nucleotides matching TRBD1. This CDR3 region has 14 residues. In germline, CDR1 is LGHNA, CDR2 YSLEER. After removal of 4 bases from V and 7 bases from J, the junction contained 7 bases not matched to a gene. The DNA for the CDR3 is TGCGCCAGCAGCCGGCAGGACAGGAGTAATGAGCAGTTCTTC. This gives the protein CASSRQDRSNEQFF.